The present T cell receptor beta chain was sequenced within a study of vaccination and CD4 T cells after COVID-19 (dated by TCRdb to 2021 to 2024). Background on the whole study: SARS-CoV-2 positivity had been established in the convalescent patients by nasal swab PCR, and mild disease was recorded in several of these patients and severe disease in one. Participants got two doses of the Pfizer-BioNTech BNT162b2 vaccine (n=8) or two doses of the Moderna mRNA-1273 vaccine (n=2). Control cultures received a CEFX viral epitope pool as the positive control, an HIV-1 Nef peptide pool as the negative control, or no peptide. A few convalescent patients were sampled both early after vaccination (day 14) and late after vaccination (days 161 to 241). For stimulating the cultures, overlapping spike peptide pools were used, derived from SARS-CoV-2 as well as from the common cold coronaviruses HCoV-NL63, HCoV-OC43 and HCoV-229E. In more than eight COVID-19 convalescent patients and several infection-naive healthy vaccine recipients, researchers compared the spike-specific CD4+ TCR repertoire from before mRNA vaccination with the repertoire from after. Post-COVID blood samples from convalescent patients were collected a median of around 110 days after diagnosis, with a range of roughly 30 to 161 days. The time from the second vaccine dose to post-vaccine blood sampling had a median of around 72 days and ranged from about 14 to 241 days. In the convalescent cohort there were six males and four females, among whom were two Hispanic individuals, seven Caucasians, two Asians and one multiracial person.

As concerns this clonotype: Its antigen target is currently unknown. The record has no base qualities; no much larger clone is one base away.

The time point label here, explained by the study, means: late sampling 161 to 241 days after vaccination in a few convalescent patients. The intended sense of this specimen's treatment or condition label: approximately 10-day PBMC culture with coronavirus spike peptide pools or control peptides (ViraFEST assay). The study used the ViraFEST assay, which expanded antigen-specific T cells with peptide pools and then identified expanded clonotypes by TCR sequencing. The convalescent patients' positive SARS-CoV-2 PCR tests were from March to December 2020, which was before the Alpha, Beta and Delta variants emerged in the United States. More than 1.5 million PBMCs per well were cultured in IMDM with approximately 5.5% human AB serum and 8.5 to 10 IU/ml IL-2, plus 10 ug/ml peptide pools. Half of the culture medium was replaced with fresh IL-2-containing medium on days 3 and 7. After about nine days of culture, CD4+ T cells were isolated by negative selection with the EasySep CD4+ T cell isolation kit. PBMCs were separated from whole blood using Ficoll-Paque Plus gradient centrifugation and then either used fresh or cryopreserved at -140C. In general, triplicate wells were set up for every culture condition.

Overall results and qualifications from the work: Although the median number of SARS-CoV-2-reactive clonotypes went up from fewer than 25 after infection to approximately 40 after vaccination, the increase was not significant. Of the vaccine-specific clones found in convalescent patients, nearly all (304 of 307) were mono-reactive for SARS-CoV-2 spike instead of being cross-reactive with common cold coronaviruses. In convalescent patients, a median approximately 90% of post-vaccine SARS-CoV-2-reactive clones were detected only after vaccination, suggesting vaccine-specific priming. Only a relatively small number of convalescent patients were included in the study, and early timepoints following natural infection were not analyzed.

CDR1 MDHEN and CDR2 SYDVKM were looked up in the germline V gene. The CDR3 numbers 12 residues from cysteine through phenylalanine. The only DNA kept is the CDR3, 36 bases in frame from the first base. V gives up 5 bases and J gives up 4 bases, and the segment between their germline ends measures 9 bases. Preparation of the library involved PCR. DNA from cultured CD4+ T cells was subjected to TCR sequencing with the Oncomine TCR Beta short-read assay at the Johns Hopkins FTIC core. The QIAamp micro DNA kit was used to extract genomic DNA from the cultured CD4+ T cells. Oncomine TCR Beta libraries from cultured CD4+ T cells were pooled using unique dual indexes and sequenced on an Illumina iSeq 100. The authors' pipeline ran thus. Non-productive sequences were filtered out, and CDR3s that did not start with C, did not end with F or W, or were shorter than 7 amino acids were discarded. The MANAFEST web application identified antigen-specific clonotypes by comparing peptide-stimulated wells against reference wells and other culture wells. Positive clones required FDR below 0.05, an odds ratio above 5, and productive frequency above 0.1% in at least two of three replicate wells. A clonotype was classed as cross-reactive if the clonotype showed significant expansion both in SARS-CoV-2 spike wells and in at least one common cold coronavirus spike condition. Similarity between CDR3 sequences was evaluated in R version 3.6.1 using Levenshtein distances (stringdist) and unrooted phylogenetic trees (ape). TCRdb reprocessed the public reads (quality trimming at Q25 with fastp, clone calling with MiXCR) and kept in-frame beta chains. Rows are combined by CDR3 protein, so each entry shows the most common genes and DNA. It is TCRdb's table, rather than the study itself, that gives the V and J calls and clone size. This sample is represented by over 15,000 distinct CDR3 sequences; around 50% of them were singletons. Clones ranked in the top ten supply approximately 21% of the sample.

The sequencing here drew on CD4+ T cells from blood, cultured in vitro, taken about 7 months after SARS-CoV-2 vaccination. Recombination linked TRBV28 to TRBJ2-7; tentative D gene TRBD1, with 5 bases matching. This receptor was obtained from a human donor who had recovered from COVID-19. The nucleotide sequence reads as follows: TGTGCCAGCAGTCGACAGCGATACGAGCAGTACTTC. Its translation reads: CASSRQRYEQYF.